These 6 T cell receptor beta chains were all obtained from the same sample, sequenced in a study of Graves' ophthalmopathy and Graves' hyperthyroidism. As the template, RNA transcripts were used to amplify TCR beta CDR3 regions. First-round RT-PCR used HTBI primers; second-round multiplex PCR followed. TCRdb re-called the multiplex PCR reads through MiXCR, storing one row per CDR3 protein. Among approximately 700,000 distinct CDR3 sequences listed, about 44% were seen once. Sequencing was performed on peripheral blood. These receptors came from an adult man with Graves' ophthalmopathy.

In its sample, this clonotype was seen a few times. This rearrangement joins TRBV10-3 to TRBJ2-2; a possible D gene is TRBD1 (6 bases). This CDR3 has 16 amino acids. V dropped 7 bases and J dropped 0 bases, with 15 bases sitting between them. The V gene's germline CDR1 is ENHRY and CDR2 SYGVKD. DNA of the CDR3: TGTGCCATCAAGCCGGGACACATCGCGAACACCGGGGAGCTGTTTTTT. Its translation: CAIKPGHIANTGELFF.

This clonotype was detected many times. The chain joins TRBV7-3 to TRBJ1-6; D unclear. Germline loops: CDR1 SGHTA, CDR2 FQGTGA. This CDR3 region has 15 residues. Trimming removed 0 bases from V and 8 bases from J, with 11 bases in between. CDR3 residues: CASSLTADPDSPLHF. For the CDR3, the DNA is TGTGCCAGCAGCTTAACCGCAGACCCAGATTCACCCCTCCACTTT.

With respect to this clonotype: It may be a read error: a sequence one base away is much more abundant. CDR3 bases: TGTGCCAGCAGCCCCGACTATCAACGCGCTCAGCCCCAGCGTTTT. This codes for CASSPDYQRAQPQRF. J is TRBJ1-5 and V is TRBV7-2; D unclear. This CDR3 has 15 residues. The germline V gene encodes CDR1 SGHTA and CDR2 FQGNSA.

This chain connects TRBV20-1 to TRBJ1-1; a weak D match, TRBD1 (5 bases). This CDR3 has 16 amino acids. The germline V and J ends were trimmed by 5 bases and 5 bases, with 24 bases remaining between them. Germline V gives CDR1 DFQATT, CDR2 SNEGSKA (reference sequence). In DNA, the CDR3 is TGCAGTGCTGGGTGGTTCCGACCCGGAGGGGTTACTGAAGCTTTCTTT. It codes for CSAGWFRPGGVTEAFF.

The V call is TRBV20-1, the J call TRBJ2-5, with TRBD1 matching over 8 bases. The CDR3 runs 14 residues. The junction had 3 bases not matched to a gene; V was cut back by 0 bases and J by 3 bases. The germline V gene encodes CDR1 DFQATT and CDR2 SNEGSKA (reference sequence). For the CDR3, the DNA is TGCAGTGCTAGAGAGGACAGGGTTGAAGAGACCCAGTACTTC. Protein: CSAREDRVEETQYF.

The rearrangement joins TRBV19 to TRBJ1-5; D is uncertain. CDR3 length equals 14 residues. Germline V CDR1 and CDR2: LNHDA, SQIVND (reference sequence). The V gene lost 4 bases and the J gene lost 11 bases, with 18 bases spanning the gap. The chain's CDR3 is CASSKRGSQETQHF. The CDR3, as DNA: TGTGCCAGTAGTAAGCGCGGCAGCCAAGAGACCCAGCATTTT. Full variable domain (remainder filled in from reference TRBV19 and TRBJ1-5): DGGITQSPKYLFRKEGQNVTLSCEQNLNHDAMYWYRQDPGQGLRLIYYSQIVNDFQKGDIAEGYSVSREKKESFPLTVTSAQKNPTAFYLCASSKRGSQETQHFGDGTRLSIL.